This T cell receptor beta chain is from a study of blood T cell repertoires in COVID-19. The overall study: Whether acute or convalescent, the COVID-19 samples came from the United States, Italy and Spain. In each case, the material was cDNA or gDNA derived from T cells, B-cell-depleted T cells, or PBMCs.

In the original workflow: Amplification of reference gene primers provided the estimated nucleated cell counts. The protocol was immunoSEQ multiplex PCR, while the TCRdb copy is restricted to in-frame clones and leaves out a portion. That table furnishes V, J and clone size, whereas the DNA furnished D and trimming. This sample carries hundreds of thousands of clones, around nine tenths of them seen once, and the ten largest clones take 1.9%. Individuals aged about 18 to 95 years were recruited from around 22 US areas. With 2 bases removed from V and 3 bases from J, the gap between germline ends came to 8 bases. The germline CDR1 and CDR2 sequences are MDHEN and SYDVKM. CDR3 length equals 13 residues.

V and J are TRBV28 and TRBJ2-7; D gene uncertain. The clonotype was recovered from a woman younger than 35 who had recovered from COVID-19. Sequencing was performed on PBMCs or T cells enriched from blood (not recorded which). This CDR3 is CASSLPNHYEQYF. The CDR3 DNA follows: TGTGCCAGCAGTTTACCCAATCACTACGAGCAGTACTTC.